This TCR beta chain was identified in a study of blood T cell repertoires in COVID-19. As for the study in general: There were acute and convalescent COVID-19 samples, and they came from the United States, Italy and Spain.

As to this clone: The sample holds other DNA sequences that translate to the same CDR3.

Assay: immunoSEQ multiplex PCR; the TCRdb copy retains only in-frame clones and omits some. The sample contains about 380,000 clones, roughly 91% of which appear only once. CDR3 length: 15 residues. In germline, CDR1 is SGHAT, CDR2 FQNNGV. V lost 5 bases to trimming and J lost 4 bases; unmatched junction nucleotides: 5. The sequenced sample was PBMCs or T cells enriched from blood (not recorded which). This rearrangement joins TRBV11-2 to TRBJ2-3, with TRBD2 identical over 11 bases. The TCR comes from a woman younger than 30 who had recovered from COVID-19. This chain's CDR3 is CASSASGGRADTQYF. DNA for the CDR3: TGTGCCAGCAGCGCTAGCGGGGGGCGGGCAGATACGCAGTATTTT.